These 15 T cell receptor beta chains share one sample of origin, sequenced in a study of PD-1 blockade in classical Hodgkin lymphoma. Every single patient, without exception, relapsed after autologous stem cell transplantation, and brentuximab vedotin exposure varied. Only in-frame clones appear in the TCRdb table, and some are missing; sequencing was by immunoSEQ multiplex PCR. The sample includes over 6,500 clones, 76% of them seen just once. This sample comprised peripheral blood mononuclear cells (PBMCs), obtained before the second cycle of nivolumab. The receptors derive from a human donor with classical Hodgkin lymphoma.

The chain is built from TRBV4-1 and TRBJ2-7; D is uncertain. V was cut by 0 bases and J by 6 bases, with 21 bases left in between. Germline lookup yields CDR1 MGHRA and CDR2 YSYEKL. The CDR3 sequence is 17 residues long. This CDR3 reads CASSQELSEPTLREQYF. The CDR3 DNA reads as TGCGCCAGCAGCCAAGAGTTGAGTGAACCTACCCTCCGCGAGCAGTACTTC.

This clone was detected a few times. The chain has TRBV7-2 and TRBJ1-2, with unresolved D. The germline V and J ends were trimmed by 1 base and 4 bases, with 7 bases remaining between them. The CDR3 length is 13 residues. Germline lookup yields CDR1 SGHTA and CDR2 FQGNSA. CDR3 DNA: TGTGCCAGCAGCTTAGAGGGCGCCTATGGCTACACCTTC. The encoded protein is CASSLEGAYGYTF.

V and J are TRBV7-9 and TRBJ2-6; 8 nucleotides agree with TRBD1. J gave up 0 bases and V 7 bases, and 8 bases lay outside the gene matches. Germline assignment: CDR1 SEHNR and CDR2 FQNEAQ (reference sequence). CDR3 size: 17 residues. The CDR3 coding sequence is TGTGCCAGCACCTCAGGACAGGGACGCTCTGGGGCCAACGTCCTGACTTTC. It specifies CASTSGQGRSGANVLTF. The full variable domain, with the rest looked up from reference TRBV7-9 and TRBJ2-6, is DTGVSQNPRHKITKRGQNVTFRCDPISEHNRLYWYRQTLGQGPEFLTYFQNEAQLEKSRLLSDRFSAERPKGSFSTLEIQRTEQGDSAMYLCASTSGQGRSGANVLTFGAGSRLTVL.

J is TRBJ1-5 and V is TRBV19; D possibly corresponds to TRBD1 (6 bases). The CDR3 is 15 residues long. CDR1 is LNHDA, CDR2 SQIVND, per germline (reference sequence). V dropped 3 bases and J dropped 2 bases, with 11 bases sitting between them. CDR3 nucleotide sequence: TGTGCCAGTAGTATCTACAGGGCGGGCAATCAGCCCCAGCATTTT. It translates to CASSIYRAGNQPQHF.

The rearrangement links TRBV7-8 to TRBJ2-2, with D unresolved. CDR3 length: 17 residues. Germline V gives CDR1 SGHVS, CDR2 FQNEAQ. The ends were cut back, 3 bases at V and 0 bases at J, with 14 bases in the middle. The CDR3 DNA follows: TGTGCCAGCAGCTTCTCGACCAAGAAGCCGAACACCGGGGAGCTGTTTTTT. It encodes CASSFSTKKPNTGELFF.

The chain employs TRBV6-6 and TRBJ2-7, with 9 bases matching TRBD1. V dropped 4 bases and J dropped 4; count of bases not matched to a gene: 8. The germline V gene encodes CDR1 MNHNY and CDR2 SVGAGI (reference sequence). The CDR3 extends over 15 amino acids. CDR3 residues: CASSFQTGGRYEQYF. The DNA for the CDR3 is TGTGCCAGCAGTTTCCAGACAGGGGGTAGGTACGAGCAGTACTTC.

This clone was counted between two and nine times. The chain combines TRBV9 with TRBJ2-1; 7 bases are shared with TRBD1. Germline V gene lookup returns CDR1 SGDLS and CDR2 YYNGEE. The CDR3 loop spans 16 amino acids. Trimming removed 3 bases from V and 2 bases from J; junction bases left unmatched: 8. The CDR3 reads CASSASAGTAYNEQFF. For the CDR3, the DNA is TGTGCCAGCAGCGCCTCAGCCGGGACAGCCTACAATGAGCAGTTCTTC.

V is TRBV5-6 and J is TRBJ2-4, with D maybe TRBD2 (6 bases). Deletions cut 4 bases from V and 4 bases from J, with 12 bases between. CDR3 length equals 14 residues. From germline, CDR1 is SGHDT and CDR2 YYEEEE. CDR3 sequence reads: CASSRAGLKNIQYF. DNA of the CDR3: TGTGCCAGCAGCCGGGCCGGACTAAAAAACATTCAGTACTTC.

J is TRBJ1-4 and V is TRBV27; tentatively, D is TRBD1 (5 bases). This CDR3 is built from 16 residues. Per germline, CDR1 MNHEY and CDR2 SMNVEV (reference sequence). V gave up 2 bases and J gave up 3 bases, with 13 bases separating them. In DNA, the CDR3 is TGTGCCAGCAGTTTAAGCCAGGGTTTAGCTAATGAAAAACTGTTTTTT. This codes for CASSLSQGLANEKLFF.

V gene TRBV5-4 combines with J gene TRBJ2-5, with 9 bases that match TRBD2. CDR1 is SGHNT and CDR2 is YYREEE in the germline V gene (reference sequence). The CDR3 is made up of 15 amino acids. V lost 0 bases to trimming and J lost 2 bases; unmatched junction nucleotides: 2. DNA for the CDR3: TGTGCCAGCAGCTTGGGACTAGCGGATCAAGAGACCCAGTACTTC. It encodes CASSLGLADQETQYF.

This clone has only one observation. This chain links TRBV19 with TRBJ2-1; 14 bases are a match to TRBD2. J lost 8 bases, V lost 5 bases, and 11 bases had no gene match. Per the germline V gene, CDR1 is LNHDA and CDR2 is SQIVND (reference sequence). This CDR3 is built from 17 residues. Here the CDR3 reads CASSSSGLAGVSDEQFF. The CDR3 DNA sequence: TGTGCCAGTAGTTCCTCGGGACTAGCGGGAGTTAGCGATGAGCAGTTCTTC.

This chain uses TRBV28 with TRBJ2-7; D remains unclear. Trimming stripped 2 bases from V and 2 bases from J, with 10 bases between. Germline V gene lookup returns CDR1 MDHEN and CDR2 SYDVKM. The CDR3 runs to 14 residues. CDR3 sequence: CASSLGKAPYEQYF. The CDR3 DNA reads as TGTGCCAGCAGTTTAGGGAAGGCCCCCTACGAGCAGTACTTC.

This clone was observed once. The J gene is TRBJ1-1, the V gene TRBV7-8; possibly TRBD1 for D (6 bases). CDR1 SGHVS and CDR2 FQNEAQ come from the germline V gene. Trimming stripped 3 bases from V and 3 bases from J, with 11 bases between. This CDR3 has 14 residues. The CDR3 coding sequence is TGTGCCAGCAGCTTTTCAGGGGCGTACACTGAAGCTTTCTTT. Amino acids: CASSFSGAYTEAFF.

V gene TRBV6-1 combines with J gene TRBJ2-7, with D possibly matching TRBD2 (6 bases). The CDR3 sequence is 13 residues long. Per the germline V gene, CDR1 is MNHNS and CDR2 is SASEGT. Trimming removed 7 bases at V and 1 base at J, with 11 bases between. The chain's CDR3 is CASIAGTSYEQYF. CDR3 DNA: TGTGCCAGCATTGCAGGGACTTCCTACGAGCAGTACTTC.

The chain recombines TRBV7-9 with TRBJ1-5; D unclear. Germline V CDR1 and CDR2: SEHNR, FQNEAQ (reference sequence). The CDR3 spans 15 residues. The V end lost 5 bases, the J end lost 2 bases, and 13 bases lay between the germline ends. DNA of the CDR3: TGTGCCAGCAGCCCCAGCAAGTCTGGCAATCAGCCCCAGCATTTT. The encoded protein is CASSPSKSGNQPQHF.